This entry concerns a single T cell receptor beta chain. The CDR3 has 16 residues. V was cut by 3 bases and J by 5 bases, with 16 bases left in between. Germline CDR1 and CDR2: SNHLY and FYNNEI. These data originate in a study of blood T cell repertoires in COVID-19. Sequencing used immunoSEQ multiplex PCR; TCRdb keeps in-frame clones, though not all of them. The sample has under 200,000 clones, 75% to 95% seen once. This receptor was obtained from a man between 45 and 60 years old with acute or convalescent COVID-19. This chain links TRBV2 with TRBJ1-4; no firm D call. Sample: peripheral blood. CDR3 in DNA: TGTGCCAGCAGTGAGAGTCAGGTGCCTTTAAATGAAAAACTGTTTTTT. As protein: CASSESQVPLNEKLFF.